What follows is one T cell receptor (beta chain) and its context. Its target is not known. This specimen belongs to a study of cytomegalovirus exposure and HLA in healthy donors. Whole-study findings and limits: Later, an analysis showed that TCR beta chains associated with HLA were more clonally expanded than others that were equally common.

PCR employed 60 Vbeta and 13 Jbeta primers. Profiling relied on immunoSEQ multiplex PCR, and the TCRdb table lists in-frame clones only, not all of them. The sample includes 210,000 or so clones, around 80% seen only once; the top ten take 0.4% to 0.6%. Sequencing input: PBMCs. The clonotype was recovered from a boy aged 5 to 17 in good health and CMV-seronegative.

The DNA for the CDR3 is TGCGCCAGCAGTGAGCAAACGGACAATACCTACGAGCAGTACTTC. It is translated as CASSEQTDNTYEQYF. The chain combines TRBV10-2 with TRBJ2-5; D is possibly TRBD1 (5 bases). The J call could be wrong; TRBJ2-7 is a better fit for the DNA end. The CDR3 extends over 15 amino acids. Germline CDR1 is WSHSY and CDR2 is SAAADI.